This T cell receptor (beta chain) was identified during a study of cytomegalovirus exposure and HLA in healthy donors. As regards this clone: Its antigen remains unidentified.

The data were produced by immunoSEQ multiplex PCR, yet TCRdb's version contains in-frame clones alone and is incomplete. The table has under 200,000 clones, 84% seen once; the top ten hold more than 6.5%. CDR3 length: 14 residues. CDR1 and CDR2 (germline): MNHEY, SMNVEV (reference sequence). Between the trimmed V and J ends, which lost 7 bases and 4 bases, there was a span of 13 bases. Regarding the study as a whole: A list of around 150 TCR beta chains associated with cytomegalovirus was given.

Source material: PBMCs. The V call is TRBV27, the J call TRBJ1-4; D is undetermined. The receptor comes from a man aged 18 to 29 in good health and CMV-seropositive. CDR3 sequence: CASTKSGFNEKLFF. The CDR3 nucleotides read TGTGCCAGCACTAAGTCCGGGTTTAATGAAAAACTGTTTTTT. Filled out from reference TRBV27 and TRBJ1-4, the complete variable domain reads EAQVTQNPRYLITVTGKKLTVTCSQNMNHEYMSWYRQDPGLGLRQIYYSMNVEVTDKGDVPEGYKVSRKEKRNFPLILESPSPNQTSLYFCASTKSGFNEKLFFGSGTQLSVL.